The 21 T cell receptor beta chains given below trace back to one sample, sequenced in a study of blood T cell repertoires in COVID-19. TCRdb's table, derived via immunoSEQ multiplex PCR, lists solely in-frame clones and lacks some. The sample consists of 400,000 to 500,000 clones, more than 70% of them appearing once. Specimen: PBMCs or T cells enriched from blood (not recorded which). The receptor set was obtained from a woman between 18 and 29 years old who had been exposed to COVID-19.

This chain joins TRBV7-9 and TRBJ1-6; 7 nucleotides agree with TRBD1. The germline gives CDR1 SEHNR, CDR2 FQNEAQ (reference sequence). The CDR3 totals 14 residues. V shed 3 bases, J shed 10 bases, and the junction held 6 bases outside the gene matches. Here the CDR3 reads CASSFRGETSPLHF. The CDR3 DNA reads as TGTGCCAGCAGCTTCAGGGGGGAGACCTCACCCCTCCACTTT.

The rearrangement joins TRBV7-2 to TRBJ1-1, with D possibly matching TRBD1 (5 bases). The CDR3 runs to 16 residues. Trimming pared 4 bases from V and 0 bases from J, leaving 15 bases between. CDR1 is SGHTA and CDR2 is FQGNSA in the germline V gene. The CDR3 DNA sequence: TGTGCCAGCAGCTCGAGTCGACAGTGGGTGAACACTGAAGCTTTCTTT. It codes for CASSSSRQWVNTEAFF. Complete variable domain (other parts from reference TRBV7-2 and TRBJ1-1): GAGVSQSPSNKVTEKGKDVELRCDPISGHTALYWYRQSLGQGLEFLIYFQGNSAPDKSGLPSDRFSAERTGGSVSTLTIQRTQQEDSAVYLCASSSSRQWVNTEAFFGQGTRLTVV.

This rearrangement joins TRBV27 to TRBJ1-5, with D unclear. The CDR3 extends over 13 amino acids. From germline, CDR1 is MNHEY and CDR2 SMNVEV (reference sequence). V lost 7 bases, J lost 4 bases, and 11 bases lay in between. The CDR3 region is CASTSSLNQPQHF. The CDR3 coding sequence is TGTGCCAGCACCTCGTCCCTAAATCAGCCCCAGCATTTT.

V and J are TRBV2 and TRBJ2-5; 9 nucleotides align to TRBD1. The CDR3 is made up of 15 amino acids. V dropped 11 bases and J dropped 5; count of bases not matched to a gene: 15. CDR1 is SNHLY, CDR2 FYNNEI, per germline. CDR3 DNA sequence: TGTGCCTACCAGACCCATACAGGGGGCAGCGAGACCCAGTACTTC. It encodes CAYQTHTGGSETQYF.

The chain joins TRBV5-4 to TRBJ1-1; D possibly corresponds to TRBD1 (5 bases). The V end lost 5 bases, the J end lost 1 base, and 18 bases lay between the germline ends. This CDR3 comprises 16 residues. CDR1 and CDR2 (germline): SGHNT, YYREEE (reference sequence). CDR3 DNA: TGTGCCAGCAGGGACAATTCCGGACACACGAACACTGAAGCTTTCTTT. Protein product: CASRDNSGHTNTEAFF. The full variable domain, rest sourced from reference TRBV5-4 and TRBJ1-1, is ETGVTQSPTHLIKTRGQQVTLRCSSQSGHNTVSWYQQALGQGPQFIFQYYREEENGRGNFPPRFSGLQFPNYSSELNVNALELDDSALYLCASRDNSGHTNTEAFFGQGTRLTVV.

V is TRBV4-2 and J is TRBJ2-7, with 9 nucleotides matching TRBD1. The CDR3 has 16 amino acids. Trimming cost V 0 bases and J 2 bases; bases outside gene matches: 5. The V gene's germline CDR1 is LGHNA and CDR2 YNFKEQ. The CDR3 protein is CASSQDRTGAPYEQYF. The CDR3 nucleotides are TGTGCCAGCAGCCAAGACCGGACAGGGGCCCCCTACGAGCAGTACTTC.

V is TRBV27 and J is TRBJ2-2; 9 nucleotides agree with TRBD2. Unmatched junction bases numbered 4, after V lost 1 base and J lost 1 base. CDR3 length equals 17 residues. CDR1 is MNHEY and CDR2 is SMNVEV in the germline V gene (reference sequence). This CDR3 reads CASSLYSGGQNTGELFF. The CDR3 DNA reads as TGTGCCAGCAGTTTATATAGCGGGGGCCAGAACACCGGGGAGCTGTTTTTT.

The chain couples TRBV2 to TRBJ2-7, with D perhaps TRBD2 (6 bases). This CDR3 spans 12 amino acids. Germline CDR1 and CDR2: SNHLY and FYNNEI. Trimming took off 3 bases at V and 4 bases at J, with 7 bases between the two ends. DNA for the CDR3: TGTGCCAGCAGTGAGGGGAGGTACGAGCAGTACTTC. As protein: CASSEGRYEQYF.

This chain connects TRBV3-1 (or the pseudogene TRBV3-2) to TRBJ2-3, with D perhaps TRBD2 (6 bases). Trimming removed 5 bases at V and 1 base at J, with 16 bases between. This CDR3 comprises 16 residues. The V gene's germline CDR1 is LGHDT and CDR2 YNNKEL (reference sequence). The CDR3 region is CASSNHRTGGTDTQYF. CDR3 nucleotides: TGTGCCAGCAGCAACCATAGGACGGGGGGCACAGATACGCAGTATTTT.

The chain is built from TRBV2 and TRBJ2-7, with a tentative D call TRBD1 (6 bases). The germline gives CDR1 SNHLY, CDR2 FYNNEI. The CDR3 contains 16 residues. V lost 5 bases and J 0 bases, leaving 17 bases between the germline ends. CDR3 amino acids: CASSHRTGTISYEQYF. The CDR3 region has the DNA TGTGCCAGCAGTCACCGTACAGGGACGATCTCCTACGAGCAGTACTTC. Complete variable domain (other parts from reference TRBV2 and TRBJ2-7): EPEVTQTPSHQVTQMGQEVILRCVPISNHLYFYWYRQILGQKVEFLVSFYNNEISEKSEIFDDQFSVERPDGSNFTLKIRSTKLEDSAMYFCASSHRTGTISYEQYFGPGTRLTVT.

This chain links TRBV19 with TRBJ2-1, with 8 bases identical to TRBD2. The CDR3 consists of 11 residues. From germline, CDR1 is LNHDA and CDR2 SQIVND (reference sequence). The V segment lost 10 bases and the J segment 7 bases; nucleotides outside the gene matches: 3. CDR3 loop: CATRLANEQFF. In DNA form, the CDR3 reads TGTGCCACCCGACTAGCGAATGAGCAGTTCTTC.

Note on this clone: Other nucleotide sequences in the sample specify the same CDR3. This chain joins TRBV4-1 and TRBJ1-2; 7 bases line up with TRBD1. The CDR3 extends over 15 amino acids. V dropped 0 bases and J dropped 2; count of bases not matched to a gene: 3. Looked up from germline, CDR1 is MGHRA and CDR2 is YSYEKL. The CDR3 bases are TGCGCCAGCAGCCAAGACCCGGGACAGAACTATGGCTACACCTTC. It specifies CASSQDPGQNYGYTF.

The J gene is TRBJ1-4, the V gene TRBV27; the match to TRBD1 covers 10 bases. The CDR3 has 15 residues. V lost 7 bases and J lost 10; bases outside the gene matches: 12. Germline CDR1 MNHEY, CDR2 SMNVEV (reference sequence). The CDR3, as DNA: TGTGCCAGCATGACGGGGACAGGGGTTTACGGAAAACTGTTTTTT. Its protein is CASMTGTGVYGKLFF.

The V gene is TRBV28, the J gene TRBJ1-2; 7 bases are shared with TRBD1. This CDR3 is 13 amino acids long. Germline-derived CDR1 and CDR2 are MDHEN and SYDVKM. After removal of 8 bases from V and 12 bases from J, the junction contained 15 bases not matched to a gene. As DNA, the CDR3 is TGTGCCAGCGCCAACAGACAGGGCGGTCGTGACACCTTC. Translation gives CASANRQGGRDTF.

The CDR3 bases are TGTGCCAGCAGCGCAACGTGGGGGGGAGGAACTGAAGCTTTCTTT. Protein product: CASSATWGGGTEAFF. The chain is built from TRBV9 and TRBJ1-1, with D maybe TRBD1 (5 bases). V shed 3 bases and J shed 5 bases, with 17 bases lying between them. The CDR3 is 15 amino acids. In germline, CDR1 is SGDLS, CDR2 YYNGEE.

This chain connects TRBV29-1 to TRBJ2-3, with 11 bases identical to TRBD2. V gave up 6 bases and J gave up 5 bases; unmatched junction bases: 10. From germline, CDR1 is SQVTM and CDR2 ANQGSEA. The length of the CDR3 is 15 residues. The CDR3 loop reads CSVTGSGGVIDTQYF. The CDR3 DNA reads as TGCAGCGTCACCGGTAGCGGGGGGGTGATAGATACGCAGTATTTT.

V usage is TRBV11-2 and J usage is TRBJ2-7; perhaps TRBD1 as D (6 bases). Germline lookup yields CDR1 SGHAT and CDR2 FQNNGV. The CDR3 loop spans 14 amino acids. Deletions cut 2 bases from V and 4 bases from J, with 12 bases between. The CDR3 loop is CASSLTDRSYEQYF. DNA of the CDR3: TGTGCCAGCAGCTTAACCGACAGGTCTTACGAGCAGTACTTC. Using reference TRBV11-2 and TRBJ2-7 for the parts outside the CDR3, the full variable domain is EAGVAQSPRYKIIEKRQSVAFWCNPISGHATLYWYQQILGQGPKLLIQFQNNGVVDDSQLPKDRFSAERLKGVDSTLKIQPAKLEDSAVYLCASSLTDRSYEQYFGPGTRLTVT.

V gene TRBV10-2 combines with J gene TRBJ1-1, with D hard to call. Germline CDR1 and CDR2: WSHSY and SAAADI. This CDR3 comprises 12 residues. Trimming pared 8 bases from V and 4 bases from J, leaving 11 bases between. Here the CDR3 DNA reads TGCGCCAGCTTTTCCGGGTCCACTGAAGCTTTCTTT. Amino acids: CASFSGSTEAFF.

The V and J genes are TRBV15 and TRBJ1-1, with no clear D. V was cut by 2 bases and J by 3 bases, with 16 bases left in between. CDR1 and CDR2 (germline): LNHNV, YYDKDF (reference sequence). The CDR3 consists of 16 residues. CDR3 nucleotide sequence: TGTGCCACCAGCAGATTACTAGGGCAGGTAGACACTGAAGCTTTCTTT. Its protein product is CATSRLLGQVDTEAFF.

This chain connects TRBV7-2 to TRBJ1-2, with D possibly being TRBD1 (6 bases). Per the germline V gene, CDR1 is SGHTA and CDR2 is FQGNSA. The CDR3 runs 14 residues. V lost 7 bases and J 4 bases, leaving 16 bases between the germline ends. Here the CDR3 reads CASTSRGAAYGYTF. The CDR3 nucleotides are TGTGCCAGCACCTCCCGGGGGGCGGCCTATGGCTACACCTTC.

The chain has TRBV7-9 and TRBJ1-4; D is unresolved. V was shortened by 1 base and J by 8 bases, with 11 bases between the two germline ends. Germline V gene sequence: CDR1 SEHNR, CDR2 FQNEAQ (reference sequence). The CDR3 sequence is 14 residues long. In DNA, the CDR3 is TGTGCCAGCAGCTTAGATGGGCGCAGAGAAAAACTGTTTTTT. This encodes CASSLDGRREKLFF.